This passage covers 16 T cell receptor beta chains from one sample sequenced in a study of cytomegalovirus exposure and HLA in healthy donors (dated by TCRdb to the late 2010s). Receptors were amplified or captured by the immunoSEQ multiplex PCR assay. For the multiplex PCR, a mixture combining 60 forward primers for TCR Vbeta segments and 13 reverse primers for TCR Jbeta segments was used. The table comes from immuneACCESS by way of TCRdb, which keeps in-frame sequences with V and J called. Part of the clones is missing from these tables; in studies checked, under half for an unresolved V gene and the rest for unknown reasons. The sample table lists over 100,000 clones, about four fifths of them with a count of one. Clones ranked in the top ten supply 5% to 5.5% of the sample. Sequences were obtained from PBMCs. These receptors came from a man aged 30 to 45 in good health and CMV-seronegative.

The gene calls are TRBV5-1 and TRBJ2-7; 13 bases map to TRBD2. The trim removed 4 bases at V and 2 bases at J, leaving 6 bases unmatched. Per germline, CDR1 SGHRS and CDR2 YFSETQ. The CDR3 has 16 residues. CDR3 region: CASSAPLAGGPYEQYF. CDR3 nucleotides: TGCGCCAGCAGCGCCCCACTAGCGGGAGGGCCCTACGAGCAGTACTTC.

This sequence joins TRBV4-3 and TRBJ1-4; no definite D call. This CDR3 is built from 15 residues. Germline V gives CDR1 LGHNA, CDR2 YSLEER. Trimming cost V 6 bases and J 4 bases, with 15 bases left between them. The CDR3 here is CASSKASVVNEKLFF. The CDR3 DNA is TGCGCCAGCAGTAAAGCATCGGTCGTTAATGAAAAACTGTTTTTT.

The chain is built from TRBV30 and TRBJ2-3; D is ambiguous. Trimming cost V 1 base and J 3 bases, with 5 bases left between them. This CDR3 comprises 12 residues. Looked up from germline, CDR1 is GTSNPN and CDR2 is SVGIG (reference sequence). The CDR3 protein is CAWSAQTDTQYF. Here the CDR3 DNA reads TGTGCCTGGAGTGCCCAAACAGATACGCAGTATTTT. The whole variable domain, filled in from reference TRBV30 and TRBJ2-3, reads SQTIHQWPATLVQPVGSPLSLECTVEGTSNPNLYWYRQAAGRGLQLLFYSVGIGQISSEVPQNLSASRPQDRQFILSSKKLLLSDSGFYLCAWSAQTDTQYFGPGTRLTVL.

The CDR3 DNA follows: TGTGCCAGCAGTGAGAAAGGGACTAGCACAGATACGCAGTATTTT. Amino acids: CASSEKGTSTDTQYF. The rearrangement uses TRBV25-1 and TRBJ2-3; D is possibly TRBD2 (6 bases). The germline gives CDR1 MGHDK, CDR2 SYGVNS. The ends were cut back, 3 bases at V and 0 bases at J, with 10 bases in the middle. This CDR3 spans 15 amino acids.

The V gene is TRBV7-2, the J gene TRBJ1-2; 9 nucleotides agree with TRBD1. Germline V gene lookup returns CDR1 SGHTA and CDR2 FQGNSA. V was clipped by 5 bases and J by 6 bases; unmatched bases: 7. The CDR3 is 14 amino acids. The CDR3 bases are TGTGCCAGCAGCCGCCAGACAGGGGGAAATGGCTACACCTTC. Protein product: CASSRQTGGNGYTF.

The chain combines TRBV18 with TRBJ1-5, with 7 positions matching TRBD1. Germline V gene data show CDR1 as KGHSH and CDR2 as LQKENI. V was clipped by 3 bases and J by 1 base; unmatched bases: 3. The CDR3 is 15 residues long. The CDR3 DNA reads as TGTGCCAGCTCACCGGGACAGCCAAGCAATCAGCCCCAGCATTTT. It specifies CASSPGQPSNQPQHF.

V and J are TRBV9 and TRBJ2-1, with D tentatively TRBD2 (5 bases). The germline V gene has CDR1 SGDLS and CDR2 YYNGEE. Trimming cost V 0 bases and J 0 bases, with 7 bases left between them. The CDR3 has 15 amino acids. The CDR3 protein is CASSVVSGSYNEQFF. CDR3 DNA sequence: TGTGCCAGCAGCGTAGTAAGCGGCTCCTACAATGAGCAGTTCTTC.

The V gene is TRBV11-2, the J gene TRBJ2-7, with 9 bases that match TRBD1. The CDR3 covers 15 residues. The V and J ends lost 5 bases and 0 bases, in that order; junction bases with no gene match: 5. Germline V gene lookup returns CDR1 SGHAT and CDR2 FQNNGV. Here the CDR3 DNA reads TGTGCCAGCAGCAGGAGGGGACAGGGCTCCTACGAGCAGTACTTC. Translation: CASSRRGQGSYEQYF.

This chain uses TRBV6-6 with TRBJ1-6, with D tentatively TRBD1 (6 bases). The CDR3 totals 15 residues. V was cut by 1 base and J by 7 bases, with 11 bases left in between. CDR1 and CDR2 from the germline V gene are MNHNY and SVGAGI (reference sequence). The CDR3 DNA reads as TGTGCCAGCAGTTACTTGAGACAGGAAAATTCACCCCTCCACTTT. It yields the protein CASSYLRQENSPLHF.

This clone appeared a single time. The chain uses TRBV5-1 and TRBJ2-7, with 7 positions matching TRBD2. Germline loops: CDR1 SGHRS, CDR2 YFSETQ. V dropped 2 bases and J dropped 0; count of bases not matched to a gene: 11. The length of the CDR3 is 17 residues. CDR3 sequence: CASSFGLAEWDSYEQYF. In DNA form, the CDR3 reads TGCGCCAGCAGCTTTGGCCTAGCGGAGTGGGACTCCTACGAGCAGTACTTC. The entire variable domain, with the rest obtained from reference TRBV5-1 and TRBJ2-7, is as follows: KAGVTQTPRYLIKTRGQQVTLSCSPISGHRSVSWYQQTPGQGLQFLFEYFSETQRNKGNFPGRFSGRQFSNSRSEMNVSTLELGDSALYLCASSFGLAEWDSYEQYFGPGTRLTVT.

This clone was detected a few times. V is TRBV19 and J is TRBJ1-5, with 8 bases lining up with TRBD1. CDR3 length: 15 residues. CDR1 is LNHDA, CDR2 SQIVND, per germline (reference sequence). Trimming took 3 bases from V and 0 from J; bases not matched to a gene: 1. The CDR3 region is CASSIQGASNQPQHF. The CDR3 DNA reads as TGTGCCAGTAGTATCCAGGGGGCTAGCAATCAGCCCCAGCATTTT. The full variable domain, in which reference TRBV19 and TRBJ1-5 provide the parts outside the CDR3, is DGGITQSPKYLFRKEGQNVTLSCEQNLNHDAMYWYRQDPGQGLRLIYYSQIVNDFQKGDIAEGYSVSREKKESFPLTVTSAQKNPTAFYLCASSIQGASNQPQHFGDGTRLSIL.

This chain uses TRBV7-8 with TRBJ2-7, with 8 bases lining up with TRBD1. The trim removed 3 bases at V and 0 bases at J, leaving 1 base unmatched. This CDR3 region has 14 residues. CDR1 is SGHVS and CDR2 is FQNEAQ in the germline V gene. The CDR3, as DNA: TGTGCCAGCAGCTTCGGACAGGGCTCCTACGAGCAGTACTTC. Its translation is CASSFGQGSYEQYF. The whole variable domain, remainder taken from reference TRBV7-8 and TRBJ2-7, is GAGVSQSPRYKVAKRGQDVALRCDPISGHVSLFWYQQALGQGPEFLTYFQNEAQLDKSGLPSDRFFAERPEGSVSTLKIQRTQQEDSAVYLCASSFGQGSYEQYFGPGTRLTVT.

CDR3 residues: CASSPVVGTEETQYF. The CDR3 region has the DNA TGTGCCAGCAGCCCCGTGGTAGGGACAGAAGAGACCCAGTACTTC. The rearrangement uses TRBV7-2 and TRBJ2-5; TRBD1 matches 7 bases. V trimming: 5 bases; J trimming: 3 bases; junction bases outside the gene matches: 9. CDR1 is SGHTA, CDR2 FQGNSA, per germline. The CDR3 covers 15 residues. Full variable domain (remainder filled in from reference TRBV7-2 and TRBJ2-5): GAGVSQSPSNKVTEKGKDVELRCDPISGHTALYWYRQSLGQGLEFLIYFQGNSAPDKSGLPSDRFSAERTGGSVSTLTIQRTQQEDSAVYLCASSPVVGTEETQYFGPGTRLLVL.

CDR3 in amino acids: CAWRQGFSYEQYF. The CDR3 DNA follows: TGTGCCTGGAGACAGGGCTTCTCCTACGAGCAGTACTTC. The chain couples TRBV30 to TRBJ2-7, with a possible D match to TRBD1 (6 bases). The CDR3 has 13 residues. V was pared by 3 bases and J by 0 bases, with 9 bases between. Germline CDR1 is GTSNPN and CDR2 is SVGIG (reference sequence). Full variable domain (remainder filled in from reference TRBV30 and TRBJ2-7): SQTIHQWPATLVQPVGSPLSLECTVEGTSNPNLYWYRQAAGRGLQLLFYSVGIGQISSEVPQNLSASRPQDRQFILSSKKLLLSDSGFYLCAWRQGFSYEQYFGPGTRLTVT.

V and J are TRBV27 and TRBJ1-2; D is undetermined. Germline V gene lookup returns CDR1 MNHEY and CDR2 SMNVEV (reference sequence). This CDR3 spans 13 amino acids. Trimming took off 3 bases at V and 7 bases at J, with 12 bases between the two ends. Here the CDR3 reads CASSFSQTGGYTF. DNA of the CDR3: TGTGCCAGCAGTTTCTCCCAAACGGGTGGCTACACCTTC.

The chain links TRBV5-1 to TRBJ2-7, with a possible D match to TRBD2 (5 bases). V was trimmed by 0 bases and J by 3 bases, leaving 10 bases between them. Looked up from germline, CDR1 is SGHRS and CDR2 is YFSETQ. The CDR3 runs to 14 residues. The CDR3 spells CASSLAGRGYEQYF. The CDR3 nucleotides read TGCGCCAGCAGCTTGGCCGGACGGGGCTACGAGCAGTACTTC.